These 9 T cell receptor beta chains were all obtained from the same sample, sequenced in a study of vaccination and CD4 T cells after COVID-19 (dated by TCRdb to between 2022 and 2023). This specimen's treatment or condition label, per the study, means: roughly nine-day PBMC culture with coronavirus spike peptide pools or control peptides (ViraFEST assay). Libraries were constructed by PCR. Reads for this sample came from an Illumina iSeq 100. TCR sequencing of DNA from cultured CD4+ T cells used the Oncomine TCR Beta short-read assay at the Johns Hopkins FTIC core. TCRdb reprocessed the public reads (quality trimming at Q25 with fastp, clone calling with MiXCR) and kept in-frame beta chains. Rows are combined by CDR3 protein, so each entry shows the most common genes and DNA. The sample table holds more than 10,000 distinct CDR3 sequences, of which around 59% were seen once. The ten largest clones represent about 8.9% of the sample.

Their antigen targets remain unknown. Sequenced input: CD4+ T cells from blood, cultured in vitro. The receptor source for this set is a human donor who had recovered from COVID-19.

This chain links TRBV2 with TRBJ1-2, with a possible D match to TRBD1 (5 bases). Germline CDR1 SNHLY, CDR2 FYNNEI. Between the trimmed V and J ends, which lost 11 bases and 0 bases, there was a span of 16 bases. The CDR3 is 14 residues long. CDR3 nucleotide sequence: TGTGCCGCAAGGGGTCGAGGAGCTAACTATGGCTACACCTTC. Translating it yields CAARGRGANYGYTF.

The chain employs TRBV3-1 and TRBJ2-1; 10 bases are a match to TRBD1. The CDR3 has 14 residues. CDR1 and CDR2 (germline): LGHDT, YNNKEL (reference sequence). J was trimmed by 9 bases and V by 2 bases; bases with no gene match: 4. The CDR3 protein is CASSQMTGGTEQFF. Here the CDR3 DNA reads TGTGCCAGCAGCCAAATGACAGGGGGCACTGAGCAGTTCTTC.

The genes are TRBV6-1 and TRBJ1-1, with D possibly TRBD1 on 6 matching bases. The V and J ends lost 7 bases and 10 bases respectively, with 19 bases between them. The V gene's germline CDR1 is MNHNS and CDR2 SASEGT. The CDR3 runs 13 residues. This chain's CDR3 is CASTLRIGRGAFF. CDR3 in DNA: TGTGCCAGCACCTTACGCATTGGCAGGGGAGCTTTCTTT.

The chain has TRBV30 and TRBJ1-1; D is unclear. This CDR3 comprises 15 residues. Germline assignment: CDR1 GTSNPN and CDR2 SVGIG (reference sequence). V was trimmed by 5 bases and J by 0 bases, leaving 16 bases between them. CDR3 in amino acids: CAWRGRRVVNTEAFF. The DNA for the CDR3 is TGTGCCTGGCGTGGCAGGAGGGTAGTGAACACTGAAGCTTTCTTT.

V and J are TRBV19 and TRBJ1-1, with unresolved D. V lost 6 bases, J lost 4 bases, and 12 bases lay in between. Germline assignment: CDR1 LNHDA and CDR2 SQIVND (reference sequence). This CDR3 region has 13 residues. CDR3 region: CASSGPWVTEAFF. In DNA form, the CDR3 reads TGTGCCAGTAGCGGACCTTGGGTCACTGAAGCTTTCTTT.

This clonotype was detected only a few times. The V call is TRBV24-1, the J call TRBJ1-2; no clear D. Germline V lookup: CDR1 KGHDR, CDR2 SFDVKD. The CDR3 extends over 13 amino acids. V gave up 3 bases and J gave up 2 bases, with 6 bases separating them. In DNA, the CDR3 is TGTGCCACCAGTGATGGCGGCAACTATGGCTACACCTTC. Translation: CATSDGGNYGYTF.

This chain links TRBV6-1 with TRBJ2-1, with 7 bases lining up with TRBD1. CDR1 is MNHNS and CDR2 is SASEGT in the germline V gene. V gave up 5 bases and J gave up 2 bases; unmatched junction bases: 6. The CDR3 loop spans 15 amino acids. The CDR3 coding sequence is TGTGCCAGCAGTAACCGGGACAGAACCTACAATGAGCAGTTCTTC. Amino acid sequence: CASSNRDRTYNEQFF.

The chain is built from TRBV9 and TRBJ2-7, with 7 bases aligning to TRBD1. This CDR3 contains 15 residues. The junction had 6 bases not matched to a gene; V was cut back by 0 bases and J by 3 bases. Germline V gene lookup returns CDR1 SGDLS and CDR2 YYNGEE. The CDR3 nucleotides are TGTGCCAGCAGCGTAGCTACAGGGGCAATCTACGAGCAGTACTTC. Amino acids: CASSVATGAIYEQYF. The variable domain in full, completed from reference TRBV9 and TRBJ2-7, reads DSGVTQTPKHLITATGQRVTLRCSPRSGDLSVYWYQQSLDQGLQFLIQYYNGEERAKGNILERFSAQQFPDLHSELNLSSLELGDSALYFCASSVATGAIYEQYFGPGTRLTVT.

This sequence joins TRBV12-3 or TRBV12-4 and TRBJ1-5, with D tentatively TRBD1 (6 bases). The CDR3 has 14 amino acids. Trimming took 0 bases from V and 4 from J, leaving 7 bases between them. This chain's CDR3 is CASSLAGANQPQHF. The CDR3 DNA follows: TGTGCCAGCAGTTTAGCGGGGGCGAATCAGCCCCAGCATTTT.